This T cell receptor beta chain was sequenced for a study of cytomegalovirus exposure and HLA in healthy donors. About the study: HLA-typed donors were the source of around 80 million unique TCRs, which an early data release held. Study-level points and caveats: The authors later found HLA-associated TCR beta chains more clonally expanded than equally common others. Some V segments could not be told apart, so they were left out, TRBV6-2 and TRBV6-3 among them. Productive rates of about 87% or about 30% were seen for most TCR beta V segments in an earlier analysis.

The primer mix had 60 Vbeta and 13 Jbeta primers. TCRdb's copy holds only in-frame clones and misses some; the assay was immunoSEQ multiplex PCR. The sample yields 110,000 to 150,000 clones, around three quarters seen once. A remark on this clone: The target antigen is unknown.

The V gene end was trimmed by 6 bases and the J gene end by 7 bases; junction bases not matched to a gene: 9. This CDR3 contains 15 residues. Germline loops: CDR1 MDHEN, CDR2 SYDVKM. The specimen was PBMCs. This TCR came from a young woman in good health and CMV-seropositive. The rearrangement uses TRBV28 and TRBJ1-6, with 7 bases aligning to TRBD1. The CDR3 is CASSPGQDWNSPLHF. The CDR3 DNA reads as TGTGCCAGCAGCCCTGGACAGGATTGGAATTCACCCCTCCACTTT.